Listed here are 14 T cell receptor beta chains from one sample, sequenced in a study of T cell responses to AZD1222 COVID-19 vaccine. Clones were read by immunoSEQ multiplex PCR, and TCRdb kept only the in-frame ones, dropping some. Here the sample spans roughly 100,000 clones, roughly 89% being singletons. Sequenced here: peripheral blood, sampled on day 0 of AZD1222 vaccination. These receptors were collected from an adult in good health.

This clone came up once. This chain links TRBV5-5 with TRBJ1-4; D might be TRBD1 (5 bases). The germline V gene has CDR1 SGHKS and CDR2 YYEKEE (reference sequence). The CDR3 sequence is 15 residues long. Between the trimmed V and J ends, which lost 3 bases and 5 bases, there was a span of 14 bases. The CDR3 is CASSWREGVNEKLFF. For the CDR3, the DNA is TGTGCCAGCAGCTGGCGGGAAGGGGTAAATGAAAAACTGTTTTTT.

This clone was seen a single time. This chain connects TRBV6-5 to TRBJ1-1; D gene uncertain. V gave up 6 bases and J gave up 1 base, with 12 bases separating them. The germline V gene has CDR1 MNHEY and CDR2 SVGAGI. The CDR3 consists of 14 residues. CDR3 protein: CASSFRRANTEAFF. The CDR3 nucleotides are TGTGCCAGCAGCTTCCGGAGGGCGAACACTGAAGCTTTCTTT.

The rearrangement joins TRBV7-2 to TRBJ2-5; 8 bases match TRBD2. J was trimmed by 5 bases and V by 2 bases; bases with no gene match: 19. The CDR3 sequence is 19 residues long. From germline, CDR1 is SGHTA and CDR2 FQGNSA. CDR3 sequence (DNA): TGTGCCAGCAGCTTAACCGCCGGGGGGGCGCGGGGCGGGAGTGAGACCCAGTACTTC. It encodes CASSLTAGGARGGSETQYF.

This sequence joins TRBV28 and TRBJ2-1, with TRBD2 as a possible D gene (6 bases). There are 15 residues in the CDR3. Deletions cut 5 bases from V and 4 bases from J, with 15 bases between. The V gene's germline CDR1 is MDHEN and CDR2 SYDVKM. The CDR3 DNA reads TGTGCCAGCAGTCTACGGGGGAGTCGGTACAATGAGCAGTTCTTC. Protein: CASSLRGSRYNEQFF.

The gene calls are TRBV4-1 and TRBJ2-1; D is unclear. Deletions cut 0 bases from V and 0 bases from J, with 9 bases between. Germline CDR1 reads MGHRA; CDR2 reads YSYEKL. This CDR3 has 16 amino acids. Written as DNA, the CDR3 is TGCGCCAGCAGCCAAGAGCCGCGGAGCTCCTACAATGAGCAGTTCTTC. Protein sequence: CASSQEPRSSYNEQFF.

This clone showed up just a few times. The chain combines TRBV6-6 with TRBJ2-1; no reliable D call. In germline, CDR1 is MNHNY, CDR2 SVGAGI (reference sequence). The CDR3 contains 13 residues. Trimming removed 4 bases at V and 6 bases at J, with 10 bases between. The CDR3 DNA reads TGTGCCAGCAGTTTTCAAGGGCCCAATGAGCAGTTCTTC. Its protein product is CASSFQGPNEQFF.

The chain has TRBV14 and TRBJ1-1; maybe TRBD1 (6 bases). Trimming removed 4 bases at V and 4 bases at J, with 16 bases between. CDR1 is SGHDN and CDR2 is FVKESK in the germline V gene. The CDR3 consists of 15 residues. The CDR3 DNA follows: TGTGCCAGCAGCCCGACTATCGGCAGGGGCACTGAAGCTTTCTTT. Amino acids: CASSPTIGRGTEAFF.

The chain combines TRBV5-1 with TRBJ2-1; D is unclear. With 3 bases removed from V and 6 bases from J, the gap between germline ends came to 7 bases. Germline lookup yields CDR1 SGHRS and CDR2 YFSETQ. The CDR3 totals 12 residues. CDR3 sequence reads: CASSSQSNEQFF. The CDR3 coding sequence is TGCGCCAGCAGCTCCCAGAGCAATGAGCAGTTCTTC.

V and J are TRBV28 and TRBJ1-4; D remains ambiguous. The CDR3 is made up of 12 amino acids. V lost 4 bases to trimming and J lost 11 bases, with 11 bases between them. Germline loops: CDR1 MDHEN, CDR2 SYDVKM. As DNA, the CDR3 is TGTGCCAGCAGTTCGCCTACCTCTAAACTGTTTTTT. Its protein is CASSSPTSKLFF.

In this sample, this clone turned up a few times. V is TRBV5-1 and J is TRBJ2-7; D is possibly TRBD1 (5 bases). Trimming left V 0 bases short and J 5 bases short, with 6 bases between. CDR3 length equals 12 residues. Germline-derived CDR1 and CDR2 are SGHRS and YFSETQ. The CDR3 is CASSLGGDEQYF. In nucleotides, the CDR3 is TGCGCCAGCAGCTTGGGGGGCGACGAGCAGTACTTC.

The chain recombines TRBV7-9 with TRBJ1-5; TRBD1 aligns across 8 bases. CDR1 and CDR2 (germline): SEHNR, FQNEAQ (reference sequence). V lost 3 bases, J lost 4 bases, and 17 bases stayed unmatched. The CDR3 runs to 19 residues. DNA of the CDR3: TGTGCCAGCAGCTTCATGGGCACCCAGGGGGCAGGCCGAAATCAGCCCCAGCATTTT. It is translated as CASSFMGTQGAGRNQPQHF.

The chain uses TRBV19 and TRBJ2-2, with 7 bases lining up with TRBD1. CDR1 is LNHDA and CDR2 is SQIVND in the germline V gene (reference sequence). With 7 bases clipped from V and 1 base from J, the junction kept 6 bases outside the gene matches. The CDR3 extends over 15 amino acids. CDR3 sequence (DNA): TGTGCCAGTACCCGGGACAGACTGAACACCGGGGAGCTGTTTTTT. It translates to CASTRDRLNTGELFF.

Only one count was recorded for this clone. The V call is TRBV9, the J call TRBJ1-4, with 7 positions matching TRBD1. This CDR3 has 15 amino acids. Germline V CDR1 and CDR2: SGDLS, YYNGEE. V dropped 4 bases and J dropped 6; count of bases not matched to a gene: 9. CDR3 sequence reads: CASSFSGTADEKLFF. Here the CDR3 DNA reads TGTGCCAGCAGCTTTAGTGGGACAGCCGATGAAAAACTGTTTTTT.

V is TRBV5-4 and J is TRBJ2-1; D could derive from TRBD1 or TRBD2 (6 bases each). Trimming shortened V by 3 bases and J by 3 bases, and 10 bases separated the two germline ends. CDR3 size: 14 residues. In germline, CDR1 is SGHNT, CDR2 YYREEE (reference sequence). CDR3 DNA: TGTGCCAGCAGCTCACAGGGACTCTACAATGAGCAGTTCTTC. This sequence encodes CASSSQGLYNEQFF.